Listed below are T cell receptor beta chains from one sample, sequenced in a study of blood T cell repertoires in COVID-19. Here immunoSEQ multiplex PCR was the method, and the copy in TCRdb shows in-frame clones only, minus some. The sample has hundreds of thousands of clones, about 88% seen once. Specimen: peripheral blood. The source of these receptors is a woman aged 70-85 years with COVID-19, enrolled during active disease. The conserved cysteine and the conserved F or W are not part of the CDR3 here.

v_call cdr3_aa
TRBV20-1 SASGAGGYEQY
TRBV30 AWSDRGSLETQY
TRBV30 AWSVSPSLLTDTQY
TRBV7-8 ASSSWDRSYYEQY
TRBV27 ASSTIPGQMTGELF
TRBV7-6 ASSLVPGIGTEAF
TRBV7-3 ASSPLGGGGHNEQF
TRBV18 ASSPASNQPQH
TRBV9 ASSVGTSGGMGTGELF
TRBV5-1 ASSGTGNTGELF
TRBV5-1 ASSPGTGPVQPQH